This TCR beta chain was observed in a study of shared clonotypes between healthy human individuals. For the study at large: There were three CD4 naive, three CD4 memory, two CD8 naive and one CD8 memory plates per donor. General study findings and limits: Clonotypes not shared had lower generation probabilities than those common to all four donors. For sorted subsets, rarefaction showed incomplete sequencing despite large depth.

About this clone: The antigen is undetermined.

Libraries were prepared by immunoSEQ multiplex PCR; TCRdb keeps only in-frame clonotypes and omits some of them. The sample lists over a million clones; about four fifths were seen once. Germline trimming cut 7 bases from V and 0 bases from J; bases unmatched to any gene: 8. The CDR3 is 15 amino acids. The germline CDR1 and CDR2 sequences are MNHNS and SASEGT. Subsets obtained from CD4+ cells comprised CD45RA+ naive and CD45RA-negative memory cells. The clonotype comes from a young man in good health. Some clones in this sample may be carry-over from other donors' samples. V gene TRBV6-1 combines with J gene TRBJ2-7; 8 bases match TRBD2. Sequenced sample: memory CD4+ T cells from PBMCs. Subset of the sample: CD45RA-negative fraction. The CDR3, as DNA: TGTGCCAGCACCCCCCCGGGACTAGACTCCTACGAGCAGTACTTC. The encoded protein is CASTPPGLDSYEQYF.